These 3 T cell receptor beta chains came from one sample sequenced in a study of blood T cell repertoires in COVID-19. Sequencing used immunoSEQ multiplex PCR; TCRdb keeps in-frame clones, though not all of them. Seen here are 250,000 to 300,000 clones, less than 90% observed once, and the top ten hold 3.5% to 5.5%. The sequencing sample was made of peripheral blood. The receptors shown here come from a man aged 60-69 years who had recovered from COVID-19.

The chain recombines TRBV4-2 with TRBJ2-3, with 13 positions matching TRBD2. The CDR3 has 15 residues. V gave up 4 bases and J gave up 6 bases; unmatched junction bases: 4. CDR1 LGHNA and CDR2 YNFKEQ come from the germline V gene. The CDR3 spells CASSPLAGGPDTQYF. The CDR3, as DNA: TGTGCCAGCAGCCCACTAGCGGGAGGGCCTGATACGCAGTATTTT.

This clone has just a few counts. The chain couples TRBV5-4 to TRBJ1-3, with 7 bases that match TRBD1. The CDR3 is 16 residues long. Per germline, CDR1 SGHNT and CDR2 YYREEE (reference sequence). V lost 3 bases, J lost 0 bases, and 6 bases stayed unmatched. CDR3 DNA: TGTGCCAGCAGCTCCGGAGACAGGGCCTCTGGAAACACCATATATTTT. Translation: CASSSGDRASGNTIYF.

The J gene is TRBJ1-2, the V gene TRBV7-9; D ambiguous. From germline, CDR1 is SEHNR and CDR2 FQNEAQ (reference sequence). This CDR3 comprises 13 residues. Trimming removed 1 base from V and 6 bases from J, with 9 bases in between. The CDR3 is CASSLGPLDGYTF. The CDR3 nucleotides are TGTGCCAGCAGCTTAGGCCCCCTAGATGGCTACACCTTC.